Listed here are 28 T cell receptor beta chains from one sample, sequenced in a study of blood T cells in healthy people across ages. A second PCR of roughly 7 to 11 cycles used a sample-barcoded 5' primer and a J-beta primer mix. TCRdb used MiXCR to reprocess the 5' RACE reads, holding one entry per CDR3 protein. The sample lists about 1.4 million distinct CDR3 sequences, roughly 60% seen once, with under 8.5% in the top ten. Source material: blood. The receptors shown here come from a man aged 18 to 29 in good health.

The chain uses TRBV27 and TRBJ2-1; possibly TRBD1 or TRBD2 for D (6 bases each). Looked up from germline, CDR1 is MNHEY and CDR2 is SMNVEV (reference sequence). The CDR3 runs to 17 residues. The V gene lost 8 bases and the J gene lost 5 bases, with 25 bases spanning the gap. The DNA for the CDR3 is TGTGCCAGCCGACCCCCTTCGGGGGCGGATGAGAACAATGAGCAGTTCTTC. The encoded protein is CASRPPSGADENNEQFF.

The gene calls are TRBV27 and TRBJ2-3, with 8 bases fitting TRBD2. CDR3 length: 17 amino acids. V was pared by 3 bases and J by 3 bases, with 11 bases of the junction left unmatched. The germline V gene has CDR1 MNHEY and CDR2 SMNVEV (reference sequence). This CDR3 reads CASSFAGGLSITDTQYF. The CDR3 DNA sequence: TGTGCCAGCAGTTTTGCGGGGGGCCTATCGATTACAGATACGCAGTATTTT.

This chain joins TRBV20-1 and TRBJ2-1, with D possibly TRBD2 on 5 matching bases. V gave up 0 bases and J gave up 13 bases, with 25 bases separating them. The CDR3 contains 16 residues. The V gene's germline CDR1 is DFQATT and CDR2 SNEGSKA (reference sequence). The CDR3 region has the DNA TGCAGTGCTAGAGATGCGGATACGGTACGGATACTAGAACAGTTCTTC. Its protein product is CSARDADTVRILEQFF.

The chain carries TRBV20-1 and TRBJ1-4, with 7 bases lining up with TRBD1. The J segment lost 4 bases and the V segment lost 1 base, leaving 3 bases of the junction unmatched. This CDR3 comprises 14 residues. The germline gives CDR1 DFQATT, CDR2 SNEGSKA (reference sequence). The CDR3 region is CSARATGSNEKLFF. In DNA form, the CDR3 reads TGCAGTGCTAGAGCGACAGGGAGTAATGAAAAACTGTTTTTT.

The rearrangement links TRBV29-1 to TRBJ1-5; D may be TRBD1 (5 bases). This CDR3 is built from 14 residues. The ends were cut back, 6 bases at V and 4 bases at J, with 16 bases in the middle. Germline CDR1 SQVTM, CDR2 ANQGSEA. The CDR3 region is CSVGGGSGNQPQHF. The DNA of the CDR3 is TGCAGCGTGGGGGGGGGGTCGGGGAATCAGCCCCAGCATTTT.

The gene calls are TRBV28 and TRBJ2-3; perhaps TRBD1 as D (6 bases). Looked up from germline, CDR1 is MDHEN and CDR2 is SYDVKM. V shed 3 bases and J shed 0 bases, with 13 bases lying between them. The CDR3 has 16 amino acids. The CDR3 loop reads CASSFGQKASTDTQYF. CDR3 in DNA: TGTGCCAGCAGTTTTGGACAGAAAGCTAGCACAGATACGCAGTATTTT.

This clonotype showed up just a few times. CDR3 region: CASSPNIRGGDTQYF. In DNA, the CDR3 is TGCGCCAGCAGCCCAAATATCAGGGGAGGGGATACGCAGTATTTT. J is TRBJ2-3 and V is TRBV4-3, with a tentative D call TRBD2 (7 bases). Trimming cost V 4 bases and J 6 bases, with 17 bases left between them. The CDR3 contains 15 residues. Germline CDR1 reads LGHNA; CDR2 reads YSLEER.

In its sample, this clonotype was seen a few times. In DNA form, the CDR3 reads TGTGCCAGCAGCCCACCTGGGGGAGCTAATGAAAAACTGTTTTTT. This gives the protein CASSPPGGANEKLFF. V gene TRBV11-2 combines with J gene TRBJ1-4; possibly TRBD1 for D (5 bases). This CDR3 is 15 amino acids long. Germline V gene lookup returns CDR1 SGHAT and CDR2 FQNNGV. Trimming took 5 bases from V and 3 from J, leaving 13 bases between them. Together with reference TRBV11-2 and TRBJ1-4, the CDR3 gives the full variable domain: EAGVAQSPRYKIIEKRQSVAFWCNPISGHATLYWYQQILGQGPKLLIQFQNNGVVDDSQLPKDRFSAERLKGVDSTLKIQPAKLEDSAVYLCASSPPGGANEKLFFGSGTQLSVL.

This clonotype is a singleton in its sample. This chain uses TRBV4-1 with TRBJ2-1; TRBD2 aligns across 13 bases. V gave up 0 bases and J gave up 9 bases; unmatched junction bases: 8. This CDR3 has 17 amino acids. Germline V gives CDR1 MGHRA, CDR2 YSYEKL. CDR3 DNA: TGCGCCAGCAGCCAAGATCTCACTAGCGGGGGGGCTTCTGAGCAGTTCTTC. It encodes CASSQDLTSGGASEQFF.

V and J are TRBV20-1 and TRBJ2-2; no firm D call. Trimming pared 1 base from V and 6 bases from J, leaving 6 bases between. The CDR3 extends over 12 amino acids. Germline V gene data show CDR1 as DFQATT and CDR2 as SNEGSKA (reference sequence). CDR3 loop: CSARVRAGELFF. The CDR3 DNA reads TGCAGTGCTAGAGTTAGGGCCGGGGAGCTGTTTTTT.

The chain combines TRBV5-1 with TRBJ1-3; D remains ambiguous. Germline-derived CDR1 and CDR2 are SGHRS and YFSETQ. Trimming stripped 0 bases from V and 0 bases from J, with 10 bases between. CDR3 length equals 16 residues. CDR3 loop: CASSLERAYSGNTIYF. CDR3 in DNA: TGCGCCAGCAGCTTGGAACGGGCCTACTCTGGAAACACCATATATTTT.

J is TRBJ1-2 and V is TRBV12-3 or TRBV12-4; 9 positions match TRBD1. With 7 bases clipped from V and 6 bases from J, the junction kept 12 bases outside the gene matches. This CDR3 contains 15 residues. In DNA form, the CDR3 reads TGTGCCAGCACTTCCGGGACAGGGTTGGTAGATGGCTACACCTTC. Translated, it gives CASTSGTGLVDGYTF.

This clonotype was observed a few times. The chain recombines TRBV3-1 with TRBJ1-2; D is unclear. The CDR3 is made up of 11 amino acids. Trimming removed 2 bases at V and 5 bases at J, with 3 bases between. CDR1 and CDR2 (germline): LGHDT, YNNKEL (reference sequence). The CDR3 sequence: CASSQYYGYTF. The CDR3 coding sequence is TGTGCCAGCAGCCAATATTATGGCTACACCTTC.

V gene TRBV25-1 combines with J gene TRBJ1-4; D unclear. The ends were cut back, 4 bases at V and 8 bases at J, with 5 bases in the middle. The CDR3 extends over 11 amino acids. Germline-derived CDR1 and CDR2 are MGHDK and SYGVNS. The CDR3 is CASSAREKLFF. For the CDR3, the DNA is TGTGCCAGCAGTGCTCGCGAAAAACTGTTTTTT.

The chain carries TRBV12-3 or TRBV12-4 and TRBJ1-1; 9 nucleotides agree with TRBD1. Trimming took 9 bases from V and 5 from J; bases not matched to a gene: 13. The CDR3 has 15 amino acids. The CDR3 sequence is CASSPVTGQGTEAFF. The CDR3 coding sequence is TGTGCCAGTAGCCCCGTTACGGGACAGGGAACTGAAGCTTTCTTT.

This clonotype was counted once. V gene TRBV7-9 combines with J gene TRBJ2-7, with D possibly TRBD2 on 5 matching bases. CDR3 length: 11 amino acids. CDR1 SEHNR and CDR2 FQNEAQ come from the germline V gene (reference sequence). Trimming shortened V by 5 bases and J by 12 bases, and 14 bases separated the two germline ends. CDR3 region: CASSPYGEAYF. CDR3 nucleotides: TGTGCCAGCAGCCCCTACGGGGAAGCGTACTTC.

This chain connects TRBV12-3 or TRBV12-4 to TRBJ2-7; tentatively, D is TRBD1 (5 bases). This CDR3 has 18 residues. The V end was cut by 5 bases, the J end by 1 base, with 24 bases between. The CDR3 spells CASSTTGGTGVSSYEQYF. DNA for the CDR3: TGTGCCAGCAGTACTACCGGTGGCACAGGAGTCTCATCCTACGAGCAGTACTTC.

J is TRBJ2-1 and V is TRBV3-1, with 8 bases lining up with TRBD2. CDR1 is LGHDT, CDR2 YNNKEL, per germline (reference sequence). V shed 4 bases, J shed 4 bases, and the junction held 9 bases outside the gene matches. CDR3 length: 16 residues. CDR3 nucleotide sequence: TGTGCCAGCAGCCCATACCCCGAGCGGGGGTACAATGAGCAGTTCTTC. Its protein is CASSPYPERGYNEQFF.

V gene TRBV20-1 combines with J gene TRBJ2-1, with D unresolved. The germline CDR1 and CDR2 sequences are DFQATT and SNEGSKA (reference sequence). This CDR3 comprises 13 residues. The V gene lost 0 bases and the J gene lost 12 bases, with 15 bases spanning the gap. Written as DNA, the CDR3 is TGCAGTGCTAGAGATGTCGCTGAACCCTTGCAGTTCTTC. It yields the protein CSARDVAEPLQFF.

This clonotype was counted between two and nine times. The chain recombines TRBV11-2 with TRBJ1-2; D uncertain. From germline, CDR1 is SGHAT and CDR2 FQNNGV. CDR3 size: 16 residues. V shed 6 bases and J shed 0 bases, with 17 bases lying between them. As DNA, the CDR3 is TGTGCCAGCAGTCTAGATCGAGGACGGACTAACTATGGCTACACCTTC. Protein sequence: CASSLDRGRTNYGYTF.

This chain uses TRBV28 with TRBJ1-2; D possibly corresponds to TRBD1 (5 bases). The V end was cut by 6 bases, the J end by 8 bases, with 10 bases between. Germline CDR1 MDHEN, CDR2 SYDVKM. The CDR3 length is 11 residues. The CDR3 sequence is CASRTEFGYTF. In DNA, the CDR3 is TGTGCCAGCAGGACAGAATTCGGCTACACCTTC.

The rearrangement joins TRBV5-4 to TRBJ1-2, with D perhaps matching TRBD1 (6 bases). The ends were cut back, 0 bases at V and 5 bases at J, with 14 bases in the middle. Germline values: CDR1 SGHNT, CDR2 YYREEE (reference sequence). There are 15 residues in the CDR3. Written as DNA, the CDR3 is TGTGCCAGCAGCTTGGTATCAGGGGTCCGTTATGGCTACACCTTC. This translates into CASSLVSGVRYGYTF.

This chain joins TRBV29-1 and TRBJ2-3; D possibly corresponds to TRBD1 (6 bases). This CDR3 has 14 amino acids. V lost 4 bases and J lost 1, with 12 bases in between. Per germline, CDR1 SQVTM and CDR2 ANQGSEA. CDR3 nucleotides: TGCAGCGTTGTTCAGGACAGCGGCACAGATACGCAGTATTTT. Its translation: CSVVQDSGTDTQYF.

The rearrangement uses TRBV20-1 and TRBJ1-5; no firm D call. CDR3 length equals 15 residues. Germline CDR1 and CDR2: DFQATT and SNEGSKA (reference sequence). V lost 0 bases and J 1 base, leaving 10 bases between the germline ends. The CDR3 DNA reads TGCAGTGCTAGAGACGCAGGCTCGAGCAATCAGCCCCAGCATTTT. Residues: CSARDAGSSNQPQHF.

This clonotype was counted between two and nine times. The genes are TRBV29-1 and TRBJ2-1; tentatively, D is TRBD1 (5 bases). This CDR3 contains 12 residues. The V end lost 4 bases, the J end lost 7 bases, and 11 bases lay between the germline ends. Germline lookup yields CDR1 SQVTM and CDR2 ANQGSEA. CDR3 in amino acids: CSVVLGVNEQFF. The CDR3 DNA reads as TGCAGCGTTGTCTTAGGGGTGAATGAGCAGTTCTTC.

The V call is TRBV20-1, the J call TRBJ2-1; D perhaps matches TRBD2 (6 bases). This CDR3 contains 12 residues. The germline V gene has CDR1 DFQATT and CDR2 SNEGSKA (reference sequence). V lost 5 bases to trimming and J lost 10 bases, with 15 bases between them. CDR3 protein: CSAGGLPKEQFF. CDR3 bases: TGCAGTGCTGGGGGACTCCCCAAAGAGCAGTTCTTC.

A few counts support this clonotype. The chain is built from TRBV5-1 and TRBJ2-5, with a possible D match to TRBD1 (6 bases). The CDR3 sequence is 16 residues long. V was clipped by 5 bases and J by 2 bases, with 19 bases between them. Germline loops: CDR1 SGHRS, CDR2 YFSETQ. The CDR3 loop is CASSSITGSPQETQYF. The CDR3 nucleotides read TGCGCCAGCAGTTCCATTACAGGGTCCCCACAAGAGACCCAGTACTTC.

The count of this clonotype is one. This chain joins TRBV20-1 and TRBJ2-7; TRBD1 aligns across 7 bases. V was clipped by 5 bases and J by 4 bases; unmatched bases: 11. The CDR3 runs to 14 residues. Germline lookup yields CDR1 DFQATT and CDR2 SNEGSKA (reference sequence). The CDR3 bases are TGCAGTGCTCCGCGGTATGAGGGGGCTTACGAGCAGTACTTC. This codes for CSAPRYEGAYEQYF.